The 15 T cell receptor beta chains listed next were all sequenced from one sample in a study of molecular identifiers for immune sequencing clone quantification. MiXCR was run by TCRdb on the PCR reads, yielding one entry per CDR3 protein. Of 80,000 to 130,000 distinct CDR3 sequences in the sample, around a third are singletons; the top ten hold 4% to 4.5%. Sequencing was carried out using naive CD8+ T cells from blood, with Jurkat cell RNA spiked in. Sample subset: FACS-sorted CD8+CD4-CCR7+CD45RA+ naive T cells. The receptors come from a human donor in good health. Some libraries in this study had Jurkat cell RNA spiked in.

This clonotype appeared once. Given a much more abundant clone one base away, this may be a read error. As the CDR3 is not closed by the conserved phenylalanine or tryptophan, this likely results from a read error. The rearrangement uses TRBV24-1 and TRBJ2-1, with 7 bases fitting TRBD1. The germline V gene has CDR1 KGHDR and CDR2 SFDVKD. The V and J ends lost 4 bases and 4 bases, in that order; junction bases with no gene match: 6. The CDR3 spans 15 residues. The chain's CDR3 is CATSDPGTAYNEQFL. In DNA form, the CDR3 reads TGTGCCACCAGTGACCCGGGGACAGCATACAATGAGCAGTTCTTA.

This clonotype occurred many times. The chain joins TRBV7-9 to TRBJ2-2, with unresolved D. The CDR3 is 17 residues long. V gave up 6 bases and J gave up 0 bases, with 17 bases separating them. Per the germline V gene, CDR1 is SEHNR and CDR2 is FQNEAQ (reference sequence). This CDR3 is CASREPPGPPNTGELFF. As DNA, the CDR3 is TGTGCCAGCAGAGAGCCACCTGGGCCCCCGAACACCGGGGAGCTGTTTTTT.

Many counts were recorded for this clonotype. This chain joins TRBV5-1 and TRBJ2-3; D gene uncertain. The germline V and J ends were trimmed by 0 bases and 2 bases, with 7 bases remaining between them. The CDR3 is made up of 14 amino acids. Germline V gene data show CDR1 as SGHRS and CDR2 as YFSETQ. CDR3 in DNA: TGCGCCAGCAGCTTGGCGTTAGACACAGATACGCAGTATTTT. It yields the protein CASSLALDTDTQYF.

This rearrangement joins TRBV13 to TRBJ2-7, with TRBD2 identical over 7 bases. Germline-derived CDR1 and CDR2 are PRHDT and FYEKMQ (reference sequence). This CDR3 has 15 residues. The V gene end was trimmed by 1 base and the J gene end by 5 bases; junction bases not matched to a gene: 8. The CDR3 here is CASSLVGGGPHEQYF. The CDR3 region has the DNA TGTGCCAGCAGCTTAGTGGGGGGAGGGCCACACGAGCAGTACTTC.

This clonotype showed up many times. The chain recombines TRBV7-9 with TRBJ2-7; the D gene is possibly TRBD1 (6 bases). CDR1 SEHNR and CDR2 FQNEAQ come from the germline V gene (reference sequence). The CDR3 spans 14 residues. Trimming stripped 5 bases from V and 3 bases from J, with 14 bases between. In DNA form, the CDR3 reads TGTGCCAGCAGCCCAAGGGACATCCTCTACGAGCAGTACTTC. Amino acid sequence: CASSPRDILYEQYF. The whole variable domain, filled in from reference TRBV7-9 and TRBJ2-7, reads DTGVSQNPRHKITKRGQNVTFRCDPISEHNRLYWYRQTLGQGPEFLTYFQNEAQLEKSRLLSDRFSAERPKGSFSTLEIQRTEQGDSAMYLCASSPRDILYEQYFGPGTRLTVT.

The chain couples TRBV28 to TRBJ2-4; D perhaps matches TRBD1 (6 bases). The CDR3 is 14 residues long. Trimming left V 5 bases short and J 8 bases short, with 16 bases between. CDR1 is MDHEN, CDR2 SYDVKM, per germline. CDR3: CASSPVGQPHIQYF. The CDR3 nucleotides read TGTGCCAGCAGTCCCGTGGGACAACCCCACATTCAGTACTTC.

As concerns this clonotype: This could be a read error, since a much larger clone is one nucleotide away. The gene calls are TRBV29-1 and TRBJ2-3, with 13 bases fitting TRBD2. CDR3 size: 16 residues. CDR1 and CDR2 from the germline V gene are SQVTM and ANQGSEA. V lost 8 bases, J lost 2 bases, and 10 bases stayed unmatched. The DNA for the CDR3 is TGCAGCTTCCGGACTAGCGGGAGAACTCTCACAGATACGCAGTATTTT. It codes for CSFRTSGRTLTDTQYF.

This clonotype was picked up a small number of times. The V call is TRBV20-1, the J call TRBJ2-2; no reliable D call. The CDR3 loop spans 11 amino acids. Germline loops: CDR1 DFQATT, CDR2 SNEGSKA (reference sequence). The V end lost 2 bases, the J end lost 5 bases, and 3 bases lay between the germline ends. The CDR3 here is CSARRTGELFF. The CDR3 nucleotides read TGCAGTGCTAGAAGGACCGGGGAGCTGTTTTTT.

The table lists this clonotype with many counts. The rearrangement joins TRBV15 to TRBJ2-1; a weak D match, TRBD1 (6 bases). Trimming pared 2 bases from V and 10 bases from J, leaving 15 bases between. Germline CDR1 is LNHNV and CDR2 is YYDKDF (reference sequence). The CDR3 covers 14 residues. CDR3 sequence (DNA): TGTGCCACCAGCAGACCTAACCAGGGGTACGAGCAGTTCTTC. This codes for CATSRPNQGYEQFF.

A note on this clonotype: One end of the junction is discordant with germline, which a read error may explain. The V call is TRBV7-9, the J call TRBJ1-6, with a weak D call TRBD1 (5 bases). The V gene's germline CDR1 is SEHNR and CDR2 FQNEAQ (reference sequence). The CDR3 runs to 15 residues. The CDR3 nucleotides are TGTGCCAGCAGCTCCCAGGGTAACCATAATCCACCCCTCCACTTT. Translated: CASSSQGNHNPPLHF.

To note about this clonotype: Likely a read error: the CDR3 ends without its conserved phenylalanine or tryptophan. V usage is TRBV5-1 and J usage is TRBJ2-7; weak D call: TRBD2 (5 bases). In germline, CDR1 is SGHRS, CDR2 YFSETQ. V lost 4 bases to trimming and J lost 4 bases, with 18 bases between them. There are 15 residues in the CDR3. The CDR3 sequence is CASSTLDNGDYEQYS. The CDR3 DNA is TGCGCCAGCAGCACGTTAGACAACGGGGATTACGAGCAGTACTCC.

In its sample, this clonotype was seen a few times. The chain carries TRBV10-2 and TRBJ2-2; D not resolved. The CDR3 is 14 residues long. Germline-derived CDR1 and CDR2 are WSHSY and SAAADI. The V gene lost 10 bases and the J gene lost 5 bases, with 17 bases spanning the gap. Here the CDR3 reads CAIAPAAGTGELFF. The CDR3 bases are TGCGCCATCGCGCCTGCGGCTGGTACCGGGGAGCTGTTTTTT.

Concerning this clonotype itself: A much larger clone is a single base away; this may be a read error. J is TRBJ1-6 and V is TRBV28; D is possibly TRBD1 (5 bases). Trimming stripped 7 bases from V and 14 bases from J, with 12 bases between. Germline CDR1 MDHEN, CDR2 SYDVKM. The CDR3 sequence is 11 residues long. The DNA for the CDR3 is TGTGCCAGCACCACGGGACCAGCCCTCCACTTT. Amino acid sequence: CASTTGPALHF.

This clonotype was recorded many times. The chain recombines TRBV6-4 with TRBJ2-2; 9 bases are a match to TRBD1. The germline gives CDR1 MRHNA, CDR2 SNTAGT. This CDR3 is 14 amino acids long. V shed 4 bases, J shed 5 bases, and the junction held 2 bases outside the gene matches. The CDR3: CASSGTGVTGELFF. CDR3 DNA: TGTGCCAGCAGTGGGACAGGGGTGACCGGGGAGCTGTTTTTT.

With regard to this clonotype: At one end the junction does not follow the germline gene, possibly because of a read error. For the CDR3, the DNA is TGTGCCAGCAGTTACATGGGACTAGTAACAGAGACCCGGTACTTC. It yields the protein CASSYMGLVTETRYF. The chain combines TRBV6-5 with TRBJ2-5, with 8 bases aligning to TRBD2. This CDR3 comprises 15 residues. Germline assignment: CDR1 MNHEY and CDR2 SVGAGI.